This T cell receptor (beta chain) was obtained from a study of blood T cell repertoires in COVID-19. Study context: Material from acute and convalescent COVID-19 was sourced from the United States, Italy and Spain. Sources were T cells, B-cell-depleted T cells, or PBMCs; the material itself was cDNA or gDNA.

Original processing methods: Reference gene primer amplification in the assay estimated nucleated cell counts. Using immunoSEQ multiplex PCR, the repertoire was profiled, and TCRdb retains in-frame clones only, with some absent. That table furnishes V, J and clone size, whereas the DNA furnished D and trimming. The repertoire holds approximately 130,000 clones, with around 83% as singletons. The germline V gene encodes CDR1 MNHNY and CDR2 SVGAGI (reference sequence). The CDR3 extends over 15 amino acids. The ends lost 5 bases at V and 2 bases at J; junction bases unmatched: 5. The sequence was obtained from a man older than 75 with active or convalescent COVID-19. The chain has TRBV6-6 and TRBJ1-2; 10 nucleotides agree with TRBD1. The sequenced sample consisted of peripheral blood. The CDR3 sequence is CASSTGGQGNYGYTF. CDR3 in DNA: TGTGCCAGCAGTACAGGGGGACAGGGGAACTATGGCTACACCTTC.